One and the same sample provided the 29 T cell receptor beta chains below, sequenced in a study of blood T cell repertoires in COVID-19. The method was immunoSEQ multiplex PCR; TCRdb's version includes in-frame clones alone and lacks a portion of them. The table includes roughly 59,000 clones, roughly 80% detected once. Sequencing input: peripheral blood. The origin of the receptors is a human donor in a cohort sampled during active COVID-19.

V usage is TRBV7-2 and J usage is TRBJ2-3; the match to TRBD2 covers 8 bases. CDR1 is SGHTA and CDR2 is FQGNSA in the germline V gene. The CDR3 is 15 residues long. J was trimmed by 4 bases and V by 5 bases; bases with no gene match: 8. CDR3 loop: CASSPESGSPDTQYF. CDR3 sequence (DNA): TGTGCCAGCAGCCCAGAAAGCGGGAGCCCAGATACGCAGTATTTT.

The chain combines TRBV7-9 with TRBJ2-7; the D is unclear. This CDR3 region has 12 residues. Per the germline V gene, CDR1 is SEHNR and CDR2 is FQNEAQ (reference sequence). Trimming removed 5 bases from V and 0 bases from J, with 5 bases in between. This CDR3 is CASSHSSYEQYF. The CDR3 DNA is TGTGCCAGCAGCCACAGCTCCTACGAGCAGTACTTC.

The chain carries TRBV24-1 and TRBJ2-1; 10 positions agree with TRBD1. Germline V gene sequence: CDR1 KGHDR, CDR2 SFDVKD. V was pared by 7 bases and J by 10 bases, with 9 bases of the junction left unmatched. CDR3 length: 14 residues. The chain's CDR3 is CATSRQGAGAEQFF. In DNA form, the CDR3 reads TGTGCCACCAGCCGACAGGGGGCCGGGGCAGAGCAGTTCTTC.

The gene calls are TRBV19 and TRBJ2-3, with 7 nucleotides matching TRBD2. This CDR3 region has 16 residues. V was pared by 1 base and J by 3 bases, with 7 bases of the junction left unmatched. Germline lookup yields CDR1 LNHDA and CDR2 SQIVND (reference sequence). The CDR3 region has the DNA TGTGCCAGTAGTATAGCGCCAGCGGGGCGAACAGATACGCAGTATTTT. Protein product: CASSIAPAGRTDTQYF.

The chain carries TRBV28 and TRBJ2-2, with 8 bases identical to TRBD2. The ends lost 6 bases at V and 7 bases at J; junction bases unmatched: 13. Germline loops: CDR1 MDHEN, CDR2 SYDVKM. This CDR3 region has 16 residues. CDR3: CASSQLAGGKHGELFF. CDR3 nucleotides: TGTGCCAGCAGCCAGCTGGCGGGGGGAAAGCACGGGGAGCTGTTTTTT.

The CDR3 coding sequence is TGTGCCAGCAGTGTTACAGGGGTTGAAGCTTTCTTT. It translates to CASSVTGVEAFF. J is TRBJ1-1 and V is TRBV28; 7 bases line up with TRBD1. Trimming at V came to 5 bases and at J to 7 bases, leaving 4 bases not matched to a gene. The length of the CDR3 is 12 residues. CDR1 MDHEN and CDR2 SYDVKM come from the germline V gene.

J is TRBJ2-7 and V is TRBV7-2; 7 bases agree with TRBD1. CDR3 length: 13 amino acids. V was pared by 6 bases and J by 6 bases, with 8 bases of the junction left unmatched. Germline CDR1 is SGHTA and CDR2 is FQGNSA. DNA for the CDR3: TGTGCCAGCAGACCCGACAGGGTGAGCGAGCAGTACTTC. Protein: CASRPDRVSEQYF.

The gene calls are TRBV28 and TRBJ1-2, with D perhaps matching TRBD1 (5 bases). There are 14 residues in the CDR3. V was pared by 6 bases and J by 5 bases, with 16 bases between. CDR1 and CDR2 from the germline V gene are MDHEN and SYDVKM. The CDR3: CASSGAGGEYGYTF. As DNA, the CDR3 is TGTGCCAGCAGCGGGGCAGGAGGGGAATATGGCTACACCTTC.

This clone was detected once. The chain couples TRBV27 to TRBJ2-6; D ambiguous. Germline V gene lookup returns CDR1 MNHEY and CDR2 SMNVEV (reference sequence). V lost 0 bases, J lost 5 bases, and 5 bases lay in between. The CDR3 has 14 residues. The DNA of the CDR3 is TGTGCCAGCAGTTTATCCAGTTGGGCCAACGTCCTGACTTTC. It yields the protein CASSLSSWANVLTF.

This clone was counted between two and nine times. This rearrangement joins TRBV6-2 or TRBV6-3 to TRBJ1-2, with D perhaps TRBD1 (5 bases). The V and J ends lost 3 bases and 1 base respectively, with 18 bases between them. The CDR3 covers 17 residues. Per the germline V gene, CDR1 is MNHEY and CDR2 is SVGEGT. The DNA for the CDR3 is TGTGCCAGCAGTTATAGTTTTGGACAAGCCTTTAACTATGGCTACACCTTC. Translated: CASSYSFGQAFNYGYTF.

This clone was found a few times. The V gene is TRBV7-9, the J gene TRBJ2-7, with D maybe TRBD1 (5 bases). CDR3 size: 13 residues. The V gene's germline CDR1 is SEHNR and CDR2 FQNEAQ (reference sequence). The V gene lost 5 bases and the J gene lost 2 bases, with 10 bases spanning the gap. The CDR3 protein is CASSPKGPYEQYF. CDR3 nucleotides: TGTGCCAGCAGCCCGAAGGGGCCCTACGAGCAGTACTTC.

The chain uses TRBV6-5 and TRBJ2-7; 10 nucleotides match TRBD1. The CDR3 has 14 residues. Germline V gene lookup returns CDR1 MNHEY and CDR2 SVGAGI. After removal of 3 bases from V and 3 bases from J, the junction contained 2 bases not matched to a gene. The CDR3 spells CASSYRTGGYEQYF. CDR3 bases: TGTGCCAGCAGTTATCGGACAGGGGGCTACGAGCAGTACTTC.

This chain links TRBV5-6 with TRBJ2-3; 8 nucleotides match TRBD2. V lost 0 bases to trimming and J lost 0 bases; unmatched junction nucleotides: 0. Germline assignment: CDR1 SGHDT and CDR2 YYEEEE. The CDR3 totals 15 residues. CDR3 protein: CASSLGGGSTDTQYF. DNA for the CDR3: TGTGCCAGCAGCTTGGGCGGGGGGAGCACAGATACGCAGTATTTT.

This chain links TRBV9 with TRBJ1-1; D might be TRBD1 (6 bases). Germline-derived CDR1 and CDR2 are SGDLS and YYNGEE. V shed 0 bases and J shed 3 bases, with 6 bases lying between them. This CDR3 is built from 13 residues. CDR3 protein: CASSVAGDTEAFF. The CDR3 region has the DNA TGTGCCAGCAGCGTAGCAGGGGACACTGAAGCTTTCTTT.

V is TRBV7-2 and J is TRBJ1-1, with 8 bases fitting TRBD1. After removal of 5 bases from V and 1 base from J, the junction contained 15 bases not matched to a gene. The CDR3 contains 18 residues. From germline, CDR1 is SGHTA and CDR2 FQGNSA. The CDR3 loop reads CASSRMGTGSHQNTEAFF. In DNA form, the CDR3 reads TGTGCCAGCAGCCGTATGGGGACAGGCTCGCATCAGAACACTGAAGCTTTCTTT.

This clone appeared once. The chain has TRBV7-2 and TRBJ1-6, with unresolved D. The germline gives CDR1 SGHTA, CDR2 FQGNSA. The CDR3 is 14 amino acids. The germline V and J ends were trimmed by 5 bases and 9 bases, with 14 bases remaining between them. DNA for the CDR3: TGTGCCAGCAGCCCGACCTTACGGGGTTCACCCCTCCACTTT. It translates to CASSPTLRGSPLHF. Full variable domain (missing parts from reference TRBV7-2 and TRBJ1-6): GAGVSQSPSNKVTEKGKDVELRCDPISGHTALYWYRQSLGQGLEFLIYFQGNSAPDKSGLPSDRFSAERTGGSVSTLTIQRTQQEDSAVYLCASSPTLRGSPLHFGNGTRLTVT.

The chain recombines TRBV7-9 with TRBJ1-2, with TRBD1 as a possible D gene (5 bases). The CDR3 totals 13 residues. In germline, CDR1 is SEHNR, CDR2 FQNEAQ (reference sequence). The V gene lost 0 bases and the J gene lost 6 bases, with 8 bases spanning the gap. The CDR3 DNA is TGTGCCAGCAGCTTAGCCGGGGGTCATGGCTACACCTTC. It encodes CASSLAGGHGYTF.

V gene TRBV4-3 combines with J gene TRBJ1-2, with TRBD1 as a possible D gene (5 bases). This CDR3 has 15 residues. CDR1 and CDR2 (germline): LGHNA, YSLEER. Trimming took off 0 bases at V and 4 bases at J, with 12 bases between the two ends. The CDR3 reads CASSQEAGVIYGYTF. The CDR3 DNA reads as TGCGCCAGCAGCCAAGAGGCGGGGGTTATCTATGGCTACACCTTC.

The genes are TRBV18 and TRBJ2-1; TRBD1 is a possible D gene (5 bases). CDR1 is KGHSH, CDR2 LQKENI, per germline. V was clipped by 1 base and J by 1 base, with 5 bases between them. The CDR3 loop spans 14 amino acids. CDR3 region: CASSPQGSYNEQFF. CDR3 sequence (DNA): TGTGCCAGCTCACCACAGGGGTCCTACAATGAGCAGTTCTTC. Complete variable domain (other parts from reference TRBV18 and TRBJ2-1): NAGVMQNPRHLVRRRGQEARLRCSPMKGHSHVYWYRQLPEEGLKFMVYLQKENIIDESGMPKERFSAEFPKEGPSILRIQQVVRGDSAAYFCASSPQGSYNEQFFGPGTRLTVL.

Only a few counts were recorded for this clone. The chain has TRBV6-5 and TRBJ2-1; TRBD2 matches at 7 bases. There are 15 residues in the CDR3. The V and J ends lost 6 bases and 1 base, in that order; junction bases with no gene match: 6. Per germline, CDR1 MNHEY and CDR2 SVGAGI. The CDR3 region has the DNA TGTGCCAGCAGGCCCCGGGGAGGGTCCTACAATGAGCAGTTCTTC. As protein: CASRPRGGSYNEQFF.

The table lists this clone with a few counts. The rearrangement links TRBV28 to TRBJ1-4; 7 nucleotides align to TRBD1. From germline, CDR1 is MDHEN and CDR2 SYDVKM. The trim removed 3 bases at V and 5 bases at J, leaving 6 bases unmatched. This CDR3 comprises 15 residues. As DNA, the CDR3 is TGTGCCAGCAGTTTGGCTTGGGACAGCAATGAAAAACTGTTTTTT. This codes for CASSLAWDSNEKLFF.

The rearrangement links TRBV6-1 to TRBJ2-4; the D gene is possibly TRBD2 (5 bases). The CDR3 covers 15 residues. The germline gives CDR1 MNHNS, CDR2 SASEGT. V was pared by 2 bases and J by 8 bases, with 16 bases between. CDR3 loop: CASSERTSVRDIQYF. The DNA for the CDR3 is TGTGCCAGCAGTGAAAGAACCTCGGTGAGGGACATTCAGTACTTC.

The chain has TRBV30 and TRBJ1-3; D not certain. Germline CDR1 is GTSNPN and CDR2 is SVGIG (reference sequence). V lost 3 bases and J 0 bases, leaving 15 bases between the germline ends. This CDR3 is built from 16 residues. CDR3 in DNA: TGTGCCTGGAGGCGTTACAGCTCCTTCTCTGGAAACACCATATATTTT. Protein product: CAWRRYSSFSGNTIYF.

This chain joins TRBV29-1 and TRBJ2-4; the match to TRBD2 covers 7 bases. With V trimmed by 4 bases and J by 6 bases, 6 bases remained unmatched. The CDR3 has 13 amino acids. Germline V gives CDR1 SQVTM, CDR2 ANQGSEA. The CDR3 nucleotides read TGCAGCGTTGTGGGAGGGAGTAGAAACATTCAGTACTTC. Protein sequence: CSVVGGSRNIQYF.

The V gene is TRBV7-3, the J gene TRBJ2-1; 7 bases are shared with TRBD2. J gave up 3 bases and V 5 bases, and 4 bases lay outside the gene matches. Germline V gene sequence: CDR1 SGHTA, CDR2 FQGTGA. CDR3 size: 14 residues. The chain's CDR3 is CASSRGGGYNEQFF. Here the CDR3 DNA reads TGTGCCAGCAGCCGGGGCGGGGGCTACAATGAGCAGTTCTTC. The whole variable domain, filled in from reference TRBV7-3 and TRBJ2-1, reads GAGVSQTPSNKVTEKGKYVELRCDPISGHTALYWYRQSLGQGPEFLIYFQGTGAADDSGLPNDRFFAVRPEGSVSTLKIQRTERGDSAVYLCASSRGGGYNEQFFGPGTRLTVL.

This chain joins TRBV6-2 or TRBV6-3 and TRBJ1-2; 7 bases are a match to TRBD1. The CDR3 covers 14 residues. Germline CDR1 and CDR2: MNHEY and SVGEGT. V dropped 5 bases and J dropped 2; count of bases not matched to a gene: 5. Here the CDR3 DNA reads TGTGCCAGCAGTGCAACACAGGGGAACTATGGCTACACCTTC. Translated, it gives CASSATQGNYGYTF.

The CDR3 coding sequence is TGTGCCATCAGTGAGCCCTACGGGGGTGTGGGGTACACCTTC. Translating gives CAISEPYGGVGYTF. The gene calls are TRBV10-3 and TRBJ1-2; D possibly corresponds to TRBD1 (5 bases). V shed 2 bases and J shed 11 bases, with 18 bases lying between them. The CDR3 is made up of 14 amino acids. Germline CDR1 reads ENHRY; CDR2 reads SYGVKD.

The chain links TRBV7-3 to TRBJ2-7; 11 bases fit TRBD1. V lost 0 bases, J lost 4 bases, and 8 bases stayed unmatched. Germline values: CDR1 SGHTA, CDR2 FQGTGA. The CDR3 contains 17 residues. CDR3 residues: CASSLTAIGQGAYEQYF. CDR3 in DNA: TGTGCCAGCAGCTTAACGGCGATCGGACAGGGGGCTTACGAGCAGTACTTC. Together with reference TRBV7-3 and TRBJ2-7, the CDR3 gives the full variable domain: GAGVSQTPSNKVTEKGKYVELRCDPISGHTALYWYRQSLGQGPEFLIYFQGTGAADDSGLPNDRFFAVRPEGSVSTLKIQRTERGDSAVYLCASSLTAIGQGAYEQYFGPGTRLTVT.

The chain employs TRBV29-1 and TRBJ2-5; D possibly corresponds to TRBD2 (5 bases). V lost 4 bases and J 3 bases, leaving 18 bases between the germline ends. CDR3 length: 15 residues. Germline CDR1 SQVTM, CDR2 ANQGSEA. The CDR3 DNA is TGCAGCGTTGGTGTGGCCCGGGGTTTCAAAGAGACCCAGTACTTC. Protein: CSVGVARGFKETQYF.